Reported below is one T cell receptor beta chain. CDR1 is MNHEY and CDR2 is SMNVEV in the germline V gene (reference sequence). V dropped 2 bases and J dropped 6 bases, with 11 bases sitting between them. This CDR3 has 13 amino acids. These data are taken from a study of blood T cell repertoires in COVID-19. Study as a whole: Material from acute and convalescent COVID-19 was sourced from the United States, Italy and Spain.

In the study's own analysis: Quantification of nucleated cells was approximated via reference gene primer amplification. Assay: immunoSEQ multiplex PCR; the TCRdb copy retains only in-frame clones and omits some. That table gives V, J and clone size, and the DNA gave D and trimming. The table lists 350,000 to 450,000 clones, more than 80% of them singletons. Material: peripheral blood. The receptor comes from a man aged 35-49 years with acute or convalescent COVID-19. The chain recombines TRBV27 with TRBJ2-7; a possible D gene is TRBD2 (5 bases). As DNA, the CDR3 is TGTGCCAGCAGTTTAGAGAGGGCAGCCGAGCAGTACTTC. This encodes CASSLERAAEQYF.